This TCR beta chain was recorded in a study of T cell responses to AZD1222 COVID-19 vaccine. As for the study in general: Pooling covered second doses at about 4 or about 12 weeks.

Produced via immunoSEQ multiplex PCR; TCRdb's table is partial and in-frame only. The sample consists of approximately 90,000 clones, about 90% of them appearing once. The germline gives CDR1 MNHEY, CDR2 SMNVEV (reference sequence). Unmatched junction bases numbered 3, after V lost 2 bases and J lost 5 bases. The CDR3 consists of 14 residues. On this clone: Its specificity is unknown.

Study-wide findings and caveats: Regions 160-218 and 743-854 dominated among vaccine-associated CD4 TCRs spanning spike.

This rearrangement joins TRBV27 to TRBJ1-2; the match to TRBD1 covers 9 bases. The receptor's source is an adult in good health. The sequenced sample was peripheral blood, obtained on day 0 of AZD1222 vaccination. CDR3 amino acids: CASSLLGTGYGYTF. The CDR3 DNA reads TGTGCCAGCAGTTTACTAGGGACAGGGTATGGCTACACCTTC.